Described below is a single T cell receptor (beta chain) sequence and its context. The antigen remains undetermined. The assay was immunoSEQ multiplex PCR, and TCRdb's table has in-frame clones only and misses some. Here the sample spans around 62,000 clones, approximately 87% being singletons. These data come from a study of OX40 agonist ivuxolimab in advanced cancers. Study-wide results and caveats: Low normalized T-cell clonal expansion also characterized some of the nonresponders.

Germline V CDR1 and CDR2: SGHKS, YYEKEE (reference sequence). This CDR3 spans 13 amino acids. Unmatched junction bases numbered 0, after V lost 3 bases and J lost 5 bases. This chain uses TRBV5-5 with TRBJ2-4; the match to TRBD1 covers 9 bases. This TCR was recovered from an adult with an advanced solid tumor such as melanoma, head and neck, liver or kidney cancer. Sequenced material: CD4+ or CD8+ T cells sorted from blood, taken in a trial of the OX40 agonist ivuxolimab. Written as DNA, the CDR3 is TGTGCCAGCAGCTGGACAGGGGAAAACATTCAGTACTTC. This codes for CASSWTGENIQYF.